The TCR beta chain under discussion was sequenced for a study of cytomegalovirus exposure and HLA in healthy donors (dated by TCRdb to about 2017). Background on the whole study: An earlier analysis of under 600 of the donors reported 276 Gb of sequence data and some 120 million unique TCR beta sequences from around 200 million T cells. Approximately 310 gigabases of sequencing data and tens of millions of unique TCR sequences were included in an early release covering over 600 HLA-typed donors. Of the roughly 400 genotyped donors, about 80% fell in the genetic ancestry cluster associated with self-reported Caucasian donors. The study aimed to test whether cataloging public T cell receptors could reveal signatures of past pathogen exposure. The study used immunosequencing to profile the T cell repertoires of under 700 subjects and linked those repertoires to cytomegalovirus serostatus. Along with the roughly 670-subject first cohort, a separate validation cohort of over a hundred different subjects was used. High-throughput TCR immunosequencing, statistical association of individual TCRs with disease status, and machine learning were combined to predict cytomegalovirus infection status. In a later analysis, previously published TCR beta repertoires from about 670 donors were re-analyzed and high-resolution HLA genotyping was added so that TCR occurrence patterns could be studied. In the later analysis, no new phenotypic data were used to find candidate immune exposures; instead, reliance was placed on TCR beta sequences and their occurrence across donors. An earlier analysis of a few hundred of the donors applied high-throughput TCR beta sequencing to assess whether each TCR beta V gene segment acted as functional or pseudogenic. Donor age, sex, ethnicity and CMV serostatus were compiled together with the repertoire data. Genome-wide SNP genotypes for about three fifths of the 666 donors were used in a later genetic analysis, which treated that subset as a discovery cohort. Every repertoire in the discovery cohort had been generated on one and the same sequencing platform. HLA typing included class I and class II loci at four-digit resolution. Typing coverage differed by locus: A, B, C, DRB1 and DQB1 were typed in roughly 620-640 donors, DQA1 in about 510, DPA1 in approximately 600, and DPB1 in 472. A few DR-DQ haplotypes were treated as single units for association and clustering because of strong linkage in the cohort. On average, around 240,000 unique TCR beta nucleotide sequences were sequenced per donor among 398 genotyped donors of the cohort, with roughly 18% of those sequences being non-productive. Overall results and qualifications from the work: Correlated functional status among segregating V segments might reflect linkage disequilibrium, but an unknown experimental factor could not be ruled out. For the cohort, immune exposure information was limited to CMV serostatus. Strong co-occurrence of HLA alleles, especially DR and DQ, made assigning TCR associations to individual alleles difficult. In a later analysis, several top co-occurrence clusters were reported to appear linked to parvovirus B19, influenza, CMV and Epstein-Barr virus. According to a later analysis, TCR association rates differed among HLA loci, with DRB1 alleles showing the most associated TCRs and HLA-C alleles showing the fewest. An earlier analysis of around 500 of the donors showed that most TCR beta V segments appeared in productive rearrangements either about 90% or about 30% of the time, which broadly matched IMGT annotations. Because counts were too low, roughly 17 rarely observed V segments, including chromosome 9 orphons, were left out of the earlier analysis of 500 to 750 of the donors. While some public TCRs were present in many individuals, most TCR sequences turned up only very rarely across donors. A further reported finding was that TCR beta sequences accurately predicted the HLA-A and HLA-B alleles for most subjects in the first cohort. Compared with equally common non-associated chains, HLA-associated TCR beta chains in a later analysis were more clonally expanded and had lower generation probabilities. In a later analysis, about 16,000 TCR beta sequences were associated with specific HLA alleles at a false discovery rate of 0.05. A total of 164 TCR beta chains were listed by the study as associated with cytomegalovirus. This cohort had only TCR beta chains sequenced, and the lack of alpha or paired-chain data limited which features could be detected. Compared with the roughly 710-donor mean, donors in an Asian-associated ancestry cluster had fewer N-insertions in productive TCRs, according to a later genetic analysis. V-gene and J-gene trimming of TCR beta chains was associated with a missense DCLRE1C variant in a later genetic analysis, and the association was replicated in an independent cohort. Most CMV-associated TCR beta chains appeared to be HLA-restricted in a later analysis, and the HLA associations seemed to be driven largely by CMV exposure. In vitro tests confirmed that a few of the cytomegalovirus-associated TCR beta chains recognize cytomegalovirus antigens. The classifier was reported to diagnose cytomegalovirus status with high specificity and sensitivity in both the original and validation cohorts. Because HLA typing was missing for some donors at each locus, association tests included only the typed subset. The presence/absence analyses assumed that sequencing depth was roughly uniform across donors, and that assumption may not be true. A group of highly shared sequence variants was considered likely to be a technical artifact of the sequencing pipeline. Some IMGT-functional V segments, including TRBV6-2 and TRBV6-3, could not be distinguished by the 87-base-pair reads and were therefore excluded. According to the authors, the approach could potentially be generalized to other disease states and immunological phenotypes.

The cohort was made up of several hundred healthy bone marrow donors. At the time of sampling, every cohort member was nominally healthy, though immune exposures that went unrecorded were likely present. The donor tested CMV seronegative and was one of the 352 seronegative cohort members. Every donor gave a peripheral blood sample, and the peripheral blood mononuclear cells from that sample were used for TCR beta sequencing. Genomic DNA extraction from the blood cell samples was performed with the Qiagen DNeasy Blood Extraction Kit. With regard to this clone: It lacks a known antigen. Nothing much larger sits one base from this clone, and base qualities are not available.

Library preparation employed the immunoSEQ multiplex PCR assay. For the multiplex PCR, a mixture combining 60 forward primers for TCR Vbeta segments and 13 reverse primers for TCR Jbeta segments was used. The CDR3 region of rearranged TCR beta genes was amplified from genomic DNA with a multiplex PCR assay. The Illumina HiSeq System was used to sequence the amplified TCR beta libraries as 87-base-pair reads. From the authors' description of their analysis: In a later analysis, tens of millions of unique TCR beta chains were counted across the 500 to 850 repertoires, and roughly 9.9 million of these chains were shared by at least two donors. Raw reads were error-corrected and collapsed into unique sequences by a nearest-neighbor algorithm in which closely related sequences were merged to remove PCR and sequencing errors. Alignment of CDR3 sequences to IMGT reference sequences was used to assign V, D and J gene segments. For a sequence to be retained, at least a six-nucleotide match to both a V gene segment and a J gene segment was required. Rearrangements were called productive when the CDR3 lacked stop codons and stayed in frame with V and J; all others were non-productive. CDR3 was defined according to IMGT convention as the region running from the second conserved V-encoded cysteine to the conserved J-encoded phenylalanine. The earlier analysis of 587 of the donors excluded sequences that lacked an unambiguous match to a single V gene segment. An earlier analysis of 500 to 700 of the donors classified V segments as functional when productive rearrangements were above 56.7% and as segregating when the standard deviation between donors was above 5%. A statistical classification framework was developed to diagnose cytomegalovirus status using the catalog of TCR beta chain sequences. V and J gene assignment, in a later analysis, came from comparing TCR nucleotide sequences with IMGT/GENE-DB human TR gene sequences. Using the TCRdist pipeline, a later analysis assigned CDR3 sequences along with most-parsimonious VDJ recombination scenarios. In a later analysis, each TCR beta chain was defined by its CDR3 amino acid sequence together with its V-gene family, and reads lacking a unique V-gene family were excluded. In a later analysis, 450 to 600 highly shared, low-generation-probability nucleotide sequences were removed to address suspected cross-contamination and a sequencing artifact. A later analysis calculated a clonal expansion index for each public chain from normalized within-repertoire ranks of inferred template counts. Generation probabilities in a later analysis came from a VDJ recombination model fitted to out-of-frame rearrangements, and those results were checked against IGoR. Hypergeometric tests were used in a later analysis to score TCR-TCR, TCR-HLA and TCR-CMV co-occurrence, with a repertoire-size bias correction applied to the TCR pairs. False discovery rates were estimated in a later analysis by permuting HLA or CMV assignments 20 times. In a later analysis, co-occurring TCRs were grouped using DBSCAN, and TCRdist sequence similarity was added for clustering within HLA-allele-positive subsets. Repertoires with fewer than 30,000 or more than 120,000 public chains, plus five repertoires with anomalous nucleotide sharing, were excluded from co-occurrence clustering. TCRdb obtained this table from immuneACCESS and retained in-frame rearrangements with V and J assigned. These tables miss some clones; where compared with another copy, unresolved V genes account for less than half of the shortfall, and the remainder is unexplained. V, J and clone size reflect that table, while D and trimming were determined from the DNA. In all, the sample holds about 37,000 clones, and 81% of those were seen once. Roughly 9.3% of the sample is held by the ten biggest clonotypes.

Inclusive of the bounding cysteine and phenylalanine, the CDR3 is 16 residues long. Only the CDR3 DNA stays, 48 bases, in frame from base 1. The germline V end is reduced by 5 bases and the J end by 4 bases; junction bases left unmatched: 11. CDR1 is given as SGHTA and CDR2 as FQGNSA, both from the germline V gene. This TCR came from a woman aged 40 to 50 in good health and CMV-seronegative. Specimen: PBMCs. The receptor chain draws on TRBV7-2 and TRBJ2-7, with 10 central nucleotides matching TRBD1. The base sequence is TGTGCCAGCAGCATCGCCGGGACAGGGGAAGGATACGAGCAGTACTTC. This yields the protein CASSIAGTGEGYEQYF.